Following are 11 T cell receptor beta chains from one sample sequenced in a study of blood T cell repertoires in COVID-19. TCRdb's copy holds only in-frame clones and misses some; the assay was immunoSEQ multiplex PCR. The sample lists about 300,000 clones; approximately 90% were seen once. Material: peripheral blood. All receptors come from a woman aged 30 to 39 with COVID-19, enrolled during active disease.

The chain joins TRBV24-1 to TRBJ2-1; TRBD1 matches 8 bases. The CDR3 has 17 amino acids. Germline V CDR1 and CDR2: KGHDR, SFDVKD. J lost 3 bases, V lost 3 bases, and 9 bases had no gene match. The CDR3 DNA reads TGTGCCACCAGTGATAACGCCGGGACAGGAGTCTACAATGAGCAGTTCTTC. This sequence encodes CATSDNAGTGVYNEQFF.

This sequence joins TRBV28 and TRBJ1-5; tentative D call: TRBD1 (6 bases). CDR3 size: 15 residues. V was clipped by 4 bases and J by 5 bases, with 15 bases between them. Per the germline V gene, CDR1 is MDHEN and CDR2 is SYDVKM. CDR3 amino acids: CASSSINQGYQPQHF. Here the CDR3 DNA reads TGTGCCAGCAGTTCTATCAATCAGGGGTATCAGCCCCAGCATTTT.

V usage is TRBV2 and J usage is TRBJ1-4, with D perhaps matching TRBD1 (6 bases). This CDR3 comprises 14 residues. Germline V CDR1 and CDR2: SNHLY, FYNNEI. V lost 3 bases and J lost 5, with 10 bases in between. The CDR3 loop is CASSDGRGNEKLFF. The CDR3 DNA reads TGTGCCAGCAGTGATGGCAGGGGAAATGAAAAACTGTTTTTT.

The CDR3 sequence: CASSVRTSGVGDTQYF. CDR3 nucleotide sequence: TGTGCCAGCAGCGTTAGGACTAGCGGGGTAGGAGATACGCAGTATTTT. The chain is built from TRBV9 and TRBJ2-3; 12 positions agree with TRBD2. The CDR3 totals 16 residues. Germline CDR1 SGDLS, CDR2 YYNGEE. The V segment lost 2 bases and the J segment 5 bases; nucleotides outside the gene matches: 6.

This clone was picked up a small number of times. V and J are TRBV7-7 and TRBJ2-3; tentative D call: TRBD1 (5 bases). This CDR3 has 15 residues. Trimming took off 1 base at V and 9 bases at J, with 17 bases between the two ends. Germline CDR1 SSHAT, CDR2 FNYEAQ (reference sequence). The CDR3 protein is CASSLVAGTQGTQYF. In DNA, the CDR3 is TGTGCCAGCAGCTTAGTGGCAGGTACCCAGGGAACGCAGTATTTT.

J is TRBJ2-7 and V is TRBV11-2; 7 bases match TRBD1. The CDR3 covers 14 residues. The J segment lost 2 bases and the V segment lost 5 bases, leaving 6 bases of the junction unmatched. Germline V lookup: CDR1 SGHAT, CDR2 FQNNGV. Here the CDR3 DNA reads TGTGCCAGCAGCATTCACAGGGGCACCTACGAGCAGTACTTC. Encoded protein: CASSIHRGTYEQYF.

The chain uses TRBV7-6 and TRBJ2-3; D might be TRBD2 (6 bases). Germline V lookup: CDR1 SGHVS, CDR2 FNYEAQ. The CDR3 extends over 15 amino acids. Trimming took off 1 base at V and 2 bases at J, with 10 bases between the two ends. As DNA, the CDR3 is TGTGCCAGCAGCTTAGGGGCGGGGAACACAGATACGCAGTATTTT. Translating it yields CASSLGAGNTDTQYF.

The chain is built from TRBV4-1 and TRBJ1-1; a weak D match, TRBD1 (6 bases). Germline CDR1 reads MGHRA; CDR2 reads YSYEKL. CDR3 size: 15 residues. The ends were cut back, 1 base at V and 5 bases at J, with 14 bases in the middle. The CDR3 reads CASSQAPRGRTEAFF. CDR3 nucleotides: TGCGCCAGCAGCCAAGCTCCCAGGGGTAGGACTGAAGCTTTCTTT.

This chain joins TRBV29-1 and TRBJ2-1; 7 bases are shared with TRBD2. Germline CDR1 reads SQVTM; CDR2 reads ANQGSEA. Trimming took 7 bases from V and 3 from J; bases not matched to a gene: 9. The CDR3 runs 14 residues. The CDR3 coding sequence is TGCAGCGGGGGGAAGCGGGGCAGCTACAATGAGCAGTTCTTC. Encoded protein: CSGGKRGSYNEQFF.

This rearrangement joins TRBV9 to TRBJ1-1, with 7 bases aligning to TRBD1. This CDR3 region has 14 residues. The germline V gene has CDR1 SGDLS and CDR2 YYNGEE. Trimming cost V 4 bases and J 0 bases; bases outside gene matches: 3. For the CDR3, the DNA is TGTGCCAGCAGCAGGACAGGTATGAACACTGAAGCTTTCTTT. Translating gives CASSRTGMNTEAFF.

The rearrangement joins TRBV27 to TRBJ1-1; D might be TRBD1 (5 bases). CDR3 length: 12 amino acids. CDR1 and CDR2 from the germline V gene are MNHEY and SMNVEV (reference sequence). The V gene lost 6 bases and the J gene lost 7 bases, with 12 bases spanning the gap. CDR3 region: CASRSGSGEAFF. DNA of the CDR3: TGTGCCAGCAGGTCAGGGTCGGGTGAAGCTTTCTTT.